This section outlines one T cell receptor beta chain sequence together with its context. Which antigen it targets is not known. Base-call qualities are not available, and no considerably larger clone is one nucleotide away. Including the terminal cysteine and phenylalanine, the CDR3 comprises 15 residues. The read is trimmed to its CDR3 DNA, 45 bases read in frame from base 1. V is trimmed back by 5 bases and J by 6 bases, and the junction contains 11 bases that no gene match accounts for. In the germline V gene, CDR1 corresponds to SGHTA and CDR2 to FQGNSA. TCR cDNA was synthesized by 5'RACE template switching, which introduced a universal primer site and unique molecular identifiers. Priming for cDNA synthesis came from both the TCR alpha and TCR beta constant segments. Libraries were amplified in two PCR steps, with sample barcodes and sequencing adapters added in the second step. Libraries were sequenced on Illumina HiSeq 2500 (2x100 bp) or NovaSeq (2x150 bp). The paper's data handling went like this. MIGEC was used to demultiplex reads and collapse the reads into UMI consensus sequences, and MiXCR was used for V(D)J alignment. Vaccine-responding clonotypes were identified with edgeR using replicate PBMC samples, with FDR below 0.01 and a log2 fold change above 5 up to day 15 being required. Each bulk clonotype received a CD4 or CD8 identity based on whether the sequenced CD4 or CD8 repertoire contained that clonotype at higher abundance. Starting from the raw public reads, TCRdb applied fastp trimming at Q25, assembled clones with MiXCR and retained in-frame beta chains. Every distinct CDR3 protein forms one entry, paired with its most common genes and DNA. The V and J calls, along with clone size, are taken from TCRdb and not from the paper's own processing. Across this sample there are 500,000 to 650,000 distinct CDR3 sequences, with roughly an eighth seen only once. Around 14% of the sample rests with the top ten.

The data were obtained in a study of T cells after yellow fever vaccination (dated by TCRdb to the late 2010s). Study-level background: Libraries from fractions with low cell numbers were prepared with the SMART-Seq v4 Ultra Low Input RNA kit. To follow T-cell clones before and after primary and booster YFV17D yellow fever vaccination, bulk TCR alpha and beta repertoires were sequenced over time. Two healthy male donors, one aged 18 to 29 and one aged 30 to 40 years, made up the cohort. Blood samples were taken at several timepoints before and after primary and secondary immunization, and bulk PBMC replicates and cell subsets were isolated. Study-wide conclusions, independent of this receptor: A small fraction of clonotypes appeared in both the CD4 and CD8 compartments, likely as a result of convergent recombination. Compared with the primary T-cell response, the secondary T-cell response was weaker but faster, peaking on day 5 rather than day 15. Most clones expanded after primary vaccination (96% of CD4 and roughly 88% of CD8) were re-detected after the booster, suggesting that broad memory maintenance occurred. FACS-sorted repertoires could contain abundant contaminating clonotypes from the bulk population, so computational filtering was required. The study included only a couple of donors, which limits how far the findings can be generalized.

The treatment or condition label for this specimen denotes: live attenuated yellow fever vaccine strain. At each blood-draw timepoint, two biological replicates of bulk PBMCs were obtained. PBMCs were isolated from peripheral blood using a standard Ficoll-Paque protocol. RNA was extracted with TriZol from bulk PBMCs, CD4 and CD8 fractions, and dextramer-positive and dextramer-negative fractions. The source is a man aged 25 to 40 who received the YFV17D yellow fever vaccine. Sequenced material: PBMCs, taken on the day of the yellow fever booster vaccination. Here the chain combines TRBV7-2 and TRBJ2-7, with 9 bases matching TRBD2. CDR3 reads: CASSKPSGMASEQYF. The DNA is TGTGCCAGCAGCAAACCTAGCGGGATGGCGTCCGAGCAGTACTTC.